The 15 T cell receptor beta chains below all came from one sample that was sequenced in a study of blood T cells in healthy people across ages. A second PCR, run for about 7 to 11 cycles, used a sample-barcoded 5' primer plus a J-beta primer mix. TCRdb called the 5' RACE reads again in MiXCR, with one record for every CDR3 protein. There are around 1,000,000 distinct CDR3 sequences in the sample; under 30% occur only once, and approximately 0.75% lies in the top ten. These data also formed part of another study, on T cells of mothers and their children.

Sequencing used blood. These receptor sequences come from a girl between 2 and 10 years old in good health.

The table lists this clonotype with a few counts. The chain carries TRBV12-3 or TRBV12-4 and TRBJ2-7; D might be TRBD1 (6 bases). CDR3 length: 13 residues. V lost 6 bases and J 2 bases, leaving 11 bases between the germline ends. For the CDR3, the DNA is TGTGCCAGCAGCCGACAGGCCCCCTACGAGCAGTACTTC. It codes for CASSRQAPYEQYF.

The chain is built from TRBV12-5 and TRBJ2-6, with 10 bases matching TRBD1. Trimming took 0 bases from V and 1 from J; bases not matched to a gene: 9. Germline V gene data show CDR1 as LGHNT and CDR2 as FRNRAP. The CDR3 covers 20 residues. CDR3: CASGLVNLGTGASGANVLTF. CDR3 bases: TGTGCTAGTGGTTTGGTTAATCTAGGGACAGGGGCATCTGGGGCCAACGTCCTGACTTTC.

The chain couples TRBV5-8 to TRBJ2-5; 7 bases line up with TRBD1. Germline CDR1 reads SGHTS; CDR2 reads YDEGEE. CDR3 length equals 18 residues. V shed 0 bases and J 1 base; nucleotides not matched to a gene: 12. The CDR3, as DNA: TGTGCCAGCAGCTTGGGGACAGGCGGATCCAGGGCCCAAGAGACCCAGTACTTC. It encodes CASSLGTGGSRAQETQYF.

This clonotype was found many times. This chain links TRBV29-1 with TRBJ2-1, with 7 bases lining up with TRBD2. Trimming took 5 bases from V and 6 from J; bases not matched to a gene: 10. Per germline, CDR1 SQVTM and CDR2 ANQGSEA. There are 14 residues in the CDR3. The CDR3 sequence: CSVKFAGRANEQFF. The CDR3, as DNA: TGCAGCGTTAAGTTTGCGGGGAGGGCCAATGAGCAGTTCTTC.

This clonotype was seen a handful of times. The V call is TRBV20-1, the J call TRBJ2-5; D is ambiguous. The CDR3 loop spans 15 amino acids. Germline V CDR1 and CDR2: DFQATT, SNEGSKA (reference sequence). V lost 3 bases to trimming and J lost 4 bases, with 18 bases between them. The CDR3 reads CSASRSSPIGETQYF. The CDR3 DNA follows: TGCAGTGCTAGCAGGAGTAGCCCGATCGGAGAGACCCAGTACTTC.

This clonotype was seen more than once but under ten times. The chain has TRBV20-1 and TRBJ2-7, with D unresolved. CDR3 length: 12 residues. V was shortened by 5 bases and J by 3 bases, with 11 bases between the two germline ends. Germline loops: CDR1 DFQATT, CDR2 SNEGSKA (reference sequence). Written as DNA, the CDR3 is TGCAGTGCTTTTAAGGGAAGCTACGAGCAGTACTTC. Its protein product is CSAFKGSYEQYF.

This clonotype was observed a handful of times. This chain connects TRBV5-6 to TRBJ2-5; the D is unclear. The germline V gene has CDR1 SGHDT and CDR2 YYEEEE. V lost 1 base to trimming and J lost 5 bases, with 9 bases between them. This CDR3 has 13 amino acids. The CDR3 nucleotides read TGTGCCAGCAGCTTGTTCGTCGGGGAGACCCAGTACTTC. Amino acid sequence: CASSLFVGETQYF.

This clonotype showed up just a few times. Written as DNA, the CDR3 is TGCAGCGCAGGGCGGGACAGTTTCACAGATACGCAGTATTTT. It specifies CSAGRDSFTDTQYF. The chain is built from TRBV29-1 and TRBJ2-3; TRBD1 is a possible D gene (7 bases). This CDR3 has 14 residues. Trimming removed 7 bases at V and 2 bases at J, with 16 bases between. Germline V gene lookup returns CDR1 SQVTM and CDR2 ANQGSEA.

This clonotype was picked up a small number of times. The V gene is TRBV20-1, the J gene TRBJ1-2, with 7 bases aligning to TRBD1. CDR1 DFQATT and CDR2 SNEGSKA come from the germline V gene (reference sequence). The trim removed 0 bases at V and 8 bases at J, leaving 6 bases unmatched. The CDR3 consists of 13 residues. The CDR3 sequence is CSARDLGGWGYTF. The CDR3 DNA reads as TGCAGTGCTAGAGATCTAGGGGGCTGGGGCTACACCTTC.

The V call is TRBV13, the J call TRBJ2-5; D possibly corresponds to TRBD2 (6 bases). Germline lookup yields CDR1 PRHDT and CDR2 FYEKMQ (reference sequence). The V gene lost 5 bases and the J gene lost 5 bases, with 12 bases spanning the gap. This CDR3 comprises 13 residues. CDR3 residues: CASSLPSVETQYF. The CDR3 DNA reads as TGTGCCAGCAGCCTACCTAGCGTGGAGACCCAGTACTTC.

The chain links TRBV7-8 to TRBJ2-1; 13 bases are a match to TRBD2. The germline gives CDR1 SGHVS, CDR2 FQNEAQ. The junction had 8 bases not matched to a gene; V was cut back by 3 bases and J by 0 bases. CDR3 length equals 19 residues. The CDR3 loop reads CASSFPPTSGGSSYNEQFF. The CDR3 DNA reads TGTGCCAGCAGCTTCCCACCGACTAGCGGGGGGAGCTCCTACAATGAGCAGTTCTTC.

This clonotype was seen more than once but under ten times. The CDR3 bases are TGTGCCAGCAGCTTGTGGGCGGTAGAGAACACTGAAGCTTTCTTT. Protein: CASSLWAVENTEAFF. The V and J genes are TRBV5-6 and TRBJ1-1; D ambiguous. V lost 1 base and J 1 base, leaving 11 bases between the germline ends. Germline CDR1 and CDR2: SGHDT and YYEEEE. The length of the CDR3 is 15 residues.

The chain is built from TRBV6-5 and TRBJ1-2, with D possibly TRBD1 on 6 matching bases. This CDR3 region has 15 residues. Deletions cut 5 bases from V and 3 bases from J, with 16 bases between. Germline CDR1 MNHEY, CDR2 SVGAGI. In DNA, the CDR3 is TGTGCCAGCAGTGCTACAGGGCCGGCCGACTATGGCTACACCTTC. It encodes CASSATGPADYGYTF.

The table lists this clonotype with a few counts. The chain combines TRBV3-1 with TRBJ2-1; no reliable D call. The V end was cut by 4 bases, the J end by 0 bases, with 10 bases between. There are 15 residues in the CDR3. Germline CDR1 reads LGHDT; CDR2 reads YNNKEL (reference sequence). The CDR3 nucleotides read TGTGCCAGCAGCCCCATACAGAGCTCCTACAATGAGCAGTTCTTC. Encoded protein: CASSPIQSSYNEQFF.

The chain couples TRBV27 to TRBJ2-7, with D unresolved. Deletions cut 5 bases from V and 3 bases from J, with 11 bases between. The CDR3 runs 13 residues. Looked up from germline, CDR1 is MNHEY and CDR2 is SMNVEV (reference sequence). The CDR3 is CASSPEMDYEQYF. The CDR3, as DNA: TGTGCCAGCAGTCCGGAGATGGACTACGAGCAGTACTTC.